These 5 T cell receptor beta chains originate from one sample sequenced in a study of glioma-infiltrating T cells after dendritic cell vaccination. The time point was: after dendritic cell vaccination, including at tumor progression/relapse. The protocol was immunoSEQ multiplex PCR, while the TCRdb copy is restricted to in-frame clones and leaves out a portion. The sample includes around 90,000 clones, approximately 80% of them seen just once. The sample here was blood, taken after dendritic cell vaccination. These receptors came from a human donor with glioblastoma.

This clone was counted only a few times. This chain links TRBV19 with TRBJ2-1; D is possibly TRBD2 (6 bases). Trimming removed 2 bases from V and 6 bases from J, with 17 bases in between. Germline lookup yields CDR1 LNHDA and CDR2 SQIVND (reference sequence). The CDR3 runs to 16 residues. This chain's CDR3 is CASSIIRGTTSNEQFF. The CDR3 DNA is TGTGCCAGTAGTATAATTCGGGGGACCACTAGCAATGAGCAGTTCTTC.

This clone was seen only once. J is TRBJ2-1 and V is TRBV1; the D segment call TRBD1 is taken from the table without a DNA check. TRBV1 is a pseudogene segment. The CDR3 consists of 16 residues. The CDR3 sequence: CTSQRPDKRVGFRQFF. The CDR3 DNA follows: TGCACCAGCCAAAGGCCGGACAAAAGGGTCGGATTCCGGCAGTTCTTC.

This chain uses TRBV18 with TRBJ2-7; D may be TRBD1 (6 bases). Trimming removed 3 bases at V and 1 base at J, with 10 bases between. The CDR3 length is 14 residues. Germline assignment: CDR1 KGHSH and CDR2 LQKENI. In nucleotides, the CDR3 is TGTGCCAGCTCACCGTGGGGGCAGTCCTACGAGCAGTACTTC. Translated, it gives CASSPWGQSYEQYF.

The chain couples TRBV5-6 to TRBJ2-1; TRBD2 matches 10 bases. V lost 1 base and J lost 4; bases outside the gene matches: 2. There are 15 residues in the CDR3. CDR1 and CDR2 (germline): SGHDT, YYEEEE. The CDR3 reads CASSLTSGDYNEQFF. The CDR3 DNA reads TGTGCCAGCAGCTTGACTAGCGGGGATTACAATGAGCAGTTCTTC.

The chain carries TRBV9 and TRBJ1-1; D may be TRBD1 (5 bases). Trimming removed 0 bases from V and 4 bases from J, with 13 bases in between. This CDR3 comprises 15 residues. Per germline, CDR1 SGDLS and CDR2 YYNGEE. The CDR3 spells CASSVDGGGSTEAFF. The CDR3 DNA reads as TGTGCCAGCAGCGTAGATGGGGGAGGTAGCACTGAAGCTTTCTTT. Supplemented by reference TRBV9 and TRBJ1-1, the full variable domain reads DSGVTQTPKHLITATGQRVTLRCSPRSGDLSVYWYQQSLDQGLQFLIQYYNGEERAKGNILERFSAQQFPDLHSELNLSSLELGDSALYFCASSVDGGGSTEAFFGQGTRLTVV.